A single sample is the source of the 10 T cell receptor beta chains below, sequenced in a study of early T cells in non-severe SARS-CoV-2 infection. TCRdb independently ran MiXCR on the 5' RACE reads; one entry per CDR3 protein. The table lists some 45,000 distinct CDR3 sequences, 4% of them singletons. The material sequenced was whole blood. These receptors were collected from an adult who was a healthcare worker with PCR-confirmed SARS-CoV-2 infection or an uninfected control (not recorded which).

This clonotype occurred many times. The CDR3 coding sequence is TGTGCCAGTAGTATAGAAACAGTTAGCAATCAGCCCCAGCATTTT. This codes for CASSIETVSNQPQHF. The chain has TRBV19 and TRBJ1-5, with D hard to call. The CDR3 has 15 amino acids. Germline assignment: CDR1 LNHDA and CDR2 SQIVND (reference sequence). V was trimmed by 0 bases and J by 0 bases, leaving 6 bases between them.

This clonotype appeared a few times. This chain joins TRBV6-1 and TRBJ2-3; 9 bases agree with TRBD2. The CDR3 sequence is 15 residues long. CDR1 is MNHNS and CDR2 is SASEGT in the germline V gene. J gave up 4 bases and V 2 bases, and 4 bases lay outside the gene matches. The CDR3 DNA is TGTGCCAGCAGTGAACTTGGCGGGGGGGCAGATACGCAGTATTTT. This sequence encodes CASSELGGGADTQYF.

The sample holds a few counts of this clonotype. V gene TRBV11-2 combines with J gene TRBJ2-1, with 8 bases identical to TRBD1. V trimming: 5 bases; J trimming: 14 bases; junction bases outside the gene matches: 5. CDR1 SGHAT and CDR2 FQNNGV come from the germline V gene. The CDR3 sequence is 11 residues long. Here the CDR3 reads CASSLGQGKFF. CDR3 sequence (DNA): TGTGCCAGCAGCCTCGGACAGGGCAAGTTCTTC. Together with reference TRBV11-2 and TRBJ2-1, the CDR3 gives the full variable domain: EAGVAQSPRYKIIEKRQSVAFWCNPISGHATLYWYQQILGQGPKLLIQFQNNGVVDDSQLPKDRFSAERLKGVDSTLKIQPAKLEDSAVYLCASSLGQGKFFGPGTRLTVL.

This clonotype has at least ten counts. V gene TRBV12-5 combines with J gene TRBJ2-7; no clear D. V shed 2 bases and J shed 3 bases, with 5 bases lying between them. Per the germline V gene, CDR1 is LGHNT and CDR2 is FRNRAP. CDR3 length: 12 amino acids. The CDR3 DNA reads TGTGCTAGTGGTTTGTGGCTCTACGAGCAGTACTTC. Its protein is CASGLWLYEQYF. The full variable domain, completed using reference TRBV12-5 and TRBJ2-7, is DARVTQTPRHKVTEMGQEVTMRCQPILGHNTVFWYRQTMMQGLELLAYFRNRAPLDDSGMPKDRFSAEMPDATLATLKIQPSEPRDSAVYFCASGLWLYEQYFGPGTRLTVT.

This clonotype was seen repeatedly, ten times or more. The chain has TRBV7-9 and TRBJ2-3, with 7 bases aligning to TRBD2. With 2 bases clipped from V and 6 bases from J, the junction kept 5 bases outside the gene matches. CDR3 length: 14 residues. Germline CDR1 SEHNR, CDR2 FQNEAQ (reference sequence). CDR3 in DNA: TGTGCCAGCAGCTTACAGCAGGGAGGGGATACGCAGTATTTT. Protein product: CASSLQQGGDTQYF.

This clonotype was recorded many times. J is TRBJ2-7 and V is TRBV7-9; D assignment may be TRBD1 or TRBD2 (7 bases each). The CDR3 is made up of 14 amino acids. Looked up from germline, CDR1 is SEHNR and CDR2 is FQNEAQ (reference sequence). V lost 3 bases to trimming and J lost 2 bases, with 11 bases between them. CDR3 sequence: CASSFAGGAYEQYF. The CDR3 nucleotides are TGTGCCAGCAGCTTCGCAGGGGGGGCCTACGAGCAGTACTTC.

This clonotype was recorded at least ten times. CDR3 DNA sequence: TGTGCCAGCAGCTTAAATGCTATAGCGGGGGGTTACAATGAGCAGTTCTTC. This encodes CASSLNAIAGGYNEQFF. The gene calls are TRBV7-3 and TRBJ2-1; 10 positions match TRBD2. This CDR3 has 17 amino acids. Germline V lookup: CDR1 SGHTA, CDR2 FQGTGA. The J segment lost 4 bases and the V segment lost 1 base, leaving 7 bases of the junction unmatched.

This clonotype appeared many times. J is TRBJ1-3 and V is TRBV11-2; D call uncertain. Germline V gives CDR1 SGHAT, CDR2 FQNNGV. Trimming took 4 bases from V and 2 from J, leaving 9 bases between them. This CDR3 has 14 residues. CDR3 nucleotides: TGTGCCAGCAGCTCGCCTAGGGCTGGAAACACCATATATTTT. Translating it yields CASSSPRAGNTIYF.

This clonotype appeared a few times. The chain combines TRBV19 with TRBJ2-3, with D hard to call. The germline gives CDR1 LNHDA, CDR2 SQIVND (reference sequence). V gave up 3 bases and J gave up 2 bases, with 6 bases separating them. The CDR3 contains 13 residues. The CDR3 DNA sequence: TGTGCCAGTAGTATGGGGTACACAGATACGCAGTATTTT. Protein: CASSMGYTDTQYF.

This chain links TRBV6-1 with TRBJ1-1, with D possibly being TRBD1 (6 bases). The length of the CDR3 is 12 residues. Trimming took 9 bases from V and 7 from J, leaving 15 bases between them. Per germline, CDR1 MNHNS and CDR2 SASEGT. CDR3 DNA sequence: TGTGCCAGTTCGGGGGCGCAGCGTGAAGCTTTCTTT. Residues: CASSGAQREAFF.